Following are 22 T cell receptor beta chains from one sample sequenced in a study of identical twins. TCRdb fed the 5' RACE reads into MiXCR, producing one record per CDR3 protein. Of 350,000 to 600,000 distinct CDR3 sequences listed, 14% were seen once; the top ten hold more than 0.5%. The same data also contributed to another study, on yellow fever vaccine responses in identical twins.

Specimen: CD4+ T cells sorted from blood. These receptors came from a woman aged 18-29 years in good health.

There are a few counts of this clonotype. This chain joins TRBV7-9 and TRBJ2-7; D uncertain. CDR3 length: 12 residues. Trimming took off 2 bases at V and 6 bases at J, with 8 bases between the two ends. The germline V gene has CDR1 SEHNR and CDR2 FQNEAQ (reference sequence). In nucleotides, the CDR3 is TGTGCCAGCAGCTTAAATTGGGGCGAGCAGTACTTC. Translation: CASSLNWGEQYF.

The V call is TRBV18, the J call TRBJ2-2; 7 bases are a match to TRBD2. From germline, CDR1 is KGHSH and CDR2 LQKENI. With 3 bases clipped from V and 4 bases from J, the junction kept 8 bases outside the gene matches. The CDR3 totals 16 residues. CDR3 DNA: TGTGCCAGCTCACCCGCACAAGCGGGGTTCACCGGGGAGCTGTTTTTT. Translation gives CASSPAQAGFTGELFF.

This chain connects TRBV11-1 to TRBJ2-1; possible D gene TRBD1, 6 bases. Looked up from germline, CDR1 is SGHAT and CDR2 is FQDESV (reference sequence). Trimming left V 1 base short and J 9 bases short, with 16 bases between. The CDR3 totals 15 residues. The CDR3 sequence: CASSLGQGMVGEQFF. The CDR3 nucleotides are TGTGCCAGCAGCTTAGGGCAGGGGATGGTGGGTGAGCAGTTCTTC. Using reference TRBV11-1 and TRBJ2-1 for the parts outside the CDR3, the full variable domain is EAEVAQSPRYKITEKSQAVAFWCDPISGHATLYWYRQILGQGPELLVQFQDESVVDDSQLPKDRFSAERLKGVDSTLKIQPAELGDSAMYLCASSLGQGMVGEQFFGPGTRLTVL.

There are a few counts of this clonotype. The genes are TRBV6-2 or TRBV6-3 and TRBJ2-2; no reliable D call. Germline CDR1 MNHEY, CDR2 SVGEGT. The CDR3 runs to 16 residues. Trimming cost V 2 bases and J 4 bases, with 14 bases left between them. The CDR3 loop reads CASSYTRETVTGELFF. The CDR3 nucleotides are TGTGCCAGCAGTTACACACGCGAGACGGTCACCGGGGAGCTGTTTTTT.

This clonotype was seen repeatedly, ten times or more. V usage is TRBV11-2 and J usage is TRBJ1-6, with D possibly being TRBD1 (6 bases). The CDR3 sequence is 15 residues long. V was pared by 4 bases and J by 9 bases, with 16 bases between. Germline-derived CDR1 and CDR2 are SGHAT and FQNNGV. CDR3 sequence reads: CASSYNRVLSSPLHF. The DNA of the CDR3 is TGTGCCAGCAGCTACAACAGGGTTCTGAGTTCACCCCTCCACTTT.

This clonotype was counted only a few times. The chain carries TRBV20-1 and TRBJ2-1; D not certain. The germline CDR1 and CDR2 sequences are DFQATT and SNEGSKA (reference sequence). V gave up 3 bases and J gave up 6 bases, with 9 bases separating them. This CDR3 comprises 12 residues. CDR3 amino acids: CSASHTGNEQFF. The CDR3 nucleotides read TGCAGTGCTAGTCATACCGGCAATGAGCAGTTCTTC.

The table lists this clonotype with a few counts. V and J are TRBV11-2 and TRBJ2-5; 10 positions agree with TRBD2. V dropped 0 bases and J dropped 4; count of bases not matched to a gene: 11. Per germline, CDR1 SGHAT and CDR2 FQNNGV. The CDR3 extends over 18 amino acids. This CDR3 is CASSLDRGLAGDRETQYF. The CDR3 nucleotides are TGTGCCAGCAGCTTAGACCGCGGGCTAGCGGGAGATAGAGAGACCCAGTACTTC.

In the case of this clonotype: A junction boundary mismatches the germline segment, possibly from a read error. This rearrangement joins TRBV2 to TRBJ2-7, with a tentative D call TRBD2 (5 bases). The CDR3 covers 12 residues. CDR1 SNHLY and CDR2 FYNNEI come from the germline V gene. The DNA for the CDR3 is TGTGCCAGCAGTGAGTCTCGAGCGGCCGTGGTCTTC. Encoded protein: CASSESRAAVVF.

This chain joins TRBV4-3 and TRBJ2-7; a possible D gene is TRBD1 (6 bases). Trimming pared 0 bases from V and 2 bases from J, leaving 11 bases between. The CDR3 extends over 15 amino acids. Looked up from germline, CDR1 is LGHNA and CDR2 is YSLEER. This chain's CDR3 is CASSQDLGATYEQYF. The CDR3, as DNA: TGCGCCAGCAGCCAAGATTTGGGGGCTACCTACGAGCAGTACTTC.

This clonotype came up a few times. This chain links TRBV11-2 with TRBJ2-3; D possibly matches TRBD1 or TRBD2 (5 bases each). Per the germline V gene, CDR1 is SGHAT and CDR2 is FQNNGV. Trimming shortened V by 3 bases and J by 10 bases, and 17 bases separated the two germline ends. This CDR3 is built from 14 residues. The CDR3 here is CASSLGTALRAQYF. In DNA form, the CDR3 reads TGTGCCAGCAGCTTGGGGACCGCCCTGAGGGCGCAGTATTTT.

The genes are TRBV29-1 and TRBJ2-7, with D unclear. This CDR3 is built from 15 residues. Looked up from germline, CDR1 is SQVTM and CDR2 is ANQGSEA. Here the CDR3 DNA reads TGCCCACCTTCTTATTCTCTCAGGTGGGGTTACGAGCAGTACTTC. It is translated as CPPSYSLRWGYEQYF.

The rearrangement links TRBV12-3 or TRBV12-4 to TRBJ2-3; the match to TRBD1 covers 7 bases. V trimming: 6 bases; J trimming: 1 base; junction bases outside the gene matches: 7. There are 15 residues in the CDR3. The CDR3 DNA is TGTGCCAGCAGCTATCGACAGGGCGGCACAGATACGCAGTATTTT. Translating it yields CASSYRQGGTDTQYF.

This clonotype came up a few times. The CDR3: CSARDYQGGAPLHF. The CDR3 DNA reads TGCAGTGCTAGAGACTACCAAGGGGGGGCACCCCTCCACTTT. This rearrangement joins TRBV20-1 to TRBJ1-6; maybe TRBD1 (6 bases). The CDR3 totals 14 residues. The V end was cut by 0 bases, the J end by 11 bases, with 14 bases between. Germline V lookup: CDR1 DFQATT, CDR2 SNEGSKA (reference sequence).

Only a few counts were recorded for this clonotype. The V gene is TRBV24-1, the J gene TRBJ2-7; 11 bases match TRBD1. Germline assignment: CDR1 KGHDR and CDR2 SFDVKD. The V gene end was trimmed by 4 bases and the J gene end by 2 bases; junction bases not matched to a gene: 6. The CDR3 loop spans 16 amino acids. CDR3 in DNA: TGTGCCACCAGTGACGGGGGACAGGGGGACCCCTACGAGCAGTACTTC. It specifies CATSDGGQGDPYEQYF.

The gene calls are TRBV18 and TRBJ2-1; 12 nucleotides align to TRBD2. CDR3 length: 15 residues. Germline lookup yields CDR1 KGHSH and CDR2 LQKENI. V shed 2 bases and J 9 bases; nucleotides not matched to a gene: 5. CDR3 residues: CASSPASGRASEQFF. CDR3 bases: TGTGCCAGCTCACCAGCTAGCGGGAGGGCCAGTGAGCAGTTCTTC.

This clonotype was recorded at least ten times. The CDR3 loop is CASGGGTQYF. The CDR3 DNA follows: TGTGCCAGCGGTGGGGGGACGCAGTATTTT. The chain has TRBV3-1 and TRBJ2-3; TRBD2 is a possible D gene (6 bases). V was shortened by 8 bases and J by 9 bases, with 9 bases between the two germline ends. CDR1 is LGHDT and CDR2 is YNNKEL in the germline V gene (reference sequence). This CDR3 is built from 10 residues.

This clonotype has only a few counts. This chain uses TRBV20-1 with TRBJ2-3; 8 nucleotides agree with TRBD2. Trimming at V came to 2 bases and at J to 3 bases, leaving 13 bases not matched to a gene. The CDR3 runs to 17 residues. Germline V lookup: CDR1 DFQATT, CDR2 SNEGSKA (reference sequence). CDR3 loop: CSARRPGVAGRTDTQYF. DNA for the CDR3: TGCAGTGCTAGAAGGCCCGGGGTAGCGGGAAGGACAGATACGCAGTATTTT.

This clonotype appeared a few times. This chain connects TRBV5-1 to TRBJ2-3; TRBD1 matches 9 bases. The CDR3 has 16 amino acids. Germline CDR1 and CDR2: SGHRS and YFSETQ. V lost 4 bases to trimming and J lost 0 bases; unmatched junction nucleotides: 6. CDR3 in DNA: TGCGCCAGCAGCCCTCCGGGACAGGGTAGCACAGATACGCAGTATTTT. The encoded protein is CASSPPGQGSTDTQYF.

A remark on this clonotype: One end of the junction does not line up with germline, which may come from a read error. The chain couples TRBV7-3 to TRBJ2-1; a possible D gene is TRBD1 (8 bases). Germline V gene data show CDR1 as SGHTA and CDR2 as FQGTGA. The CDR3 has 12 amino acids. CDR3 in DNA: TGTGCCAGCAGCTCCCAGCGGGACAGGCCCATCTTC. Translation gives CASSSQRDRPIF. Based on the CDR3 plus reference TRBV7-3 and TRBJ2-1, the full variable domain is GAGVSQTPSNKVTEKGKYVELRCDPISGHTALYWYRQSLGQGPEFLIYFQGTGAADDSGLPNDRFFAVRPEGSVSTLKIQRTERGDSAVYLCASSSQRDRPIFGPGTRLTVL.

This chain links TRBV21-1 with TRBJ2-7; TRBD1, the table's D call, was not compared with the DNA. TRBV21-1 represents a pseudogene. The CDR3 totals 19 residues. CDR3 in amino acids: CASSCSGAGQGEGSYEQYF. In DNA form, the CDR3 reads TGTGCCAGCAGCTGCTCCGGGGCCGGACAGGGAGAGGGCTCCTACGAGCAGTACTTC.

The chain couples TRBV20-1 to TRBJ2-1; 8 nucleotides agree with TRBD1. The CDR3 consists of 16 residues. The germline gives CDR1 DFQATT, CDR2 SNEGSKA (reference sequence). The trim removed 1 base at V and 4 bases at J, leaving 9 bases unmatched. The CDR3 region has the DNA TGCAGTGCTAGAGTTCGGTCGGGACAGGCGTACAATGAGCAGTTCTTC. Its translation: CSARVRSGQAYNEQFF.

This clonotype was seen a few times. The chain has TRBV18 and TRBJ2-5, with D perhaps TRBD1 (5 bases). Trimming cost V 2 bases and J 7 bases, with 14 bases left between them. The CDR3 runs 14 residues. Germline V gene lookup returns CDR1 KGHSH and CDR2 LQKENI. CDR3 region: CASSPGADQATQYF. CDR3 coding DNA: TGTGCCAGCTCACCAGGGGCGGACCAGGCGACCCAGTACTTC.